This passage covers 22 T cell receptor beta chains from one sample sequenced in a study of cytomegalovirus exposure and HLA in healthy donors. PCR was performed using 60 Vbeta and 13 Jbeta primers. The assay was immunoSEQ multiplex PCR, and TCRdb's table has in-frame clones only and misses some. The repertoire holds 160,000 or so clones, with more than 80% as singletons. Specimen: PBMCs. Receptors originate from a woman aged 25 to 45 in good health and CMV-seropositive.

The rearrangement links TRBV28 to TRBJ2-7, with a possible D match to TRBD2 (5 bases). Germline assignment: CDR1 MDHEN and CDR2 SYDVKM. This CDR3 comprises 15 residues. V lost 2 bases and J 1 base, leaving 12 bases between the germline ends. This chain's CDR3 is CASSLRGSVSYEQYF. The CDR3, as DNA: TGTGCCAGCAGTTTACGAGGTAGCGTTTCCTACGAGCAGTACTTC.

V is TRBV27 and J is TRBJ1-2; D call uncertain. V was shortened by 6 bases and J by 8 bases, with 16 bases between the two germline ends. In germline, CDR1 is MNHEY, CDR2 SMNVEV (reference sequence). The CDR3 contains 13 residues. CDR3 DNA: TGTGCCAGCAGCATTCGACGGGTAGGAGGCTACACCTTC. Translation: CASSIRRVGGYTF.

The CDR3 DNA follows: TGCAGCGTTGCAGACAGGGCTACTGAAGCTTTCTTT. This sequence encodes CSVADRATEAFF. J is TRBJ1-1 and V is TRBV29-1; 7 nucleotides line up with TRBD1. The CDR3 is 12 amino acids. CDR1 SQVTM and CDR2 ANQGSEA come from the germline V gene. V lost 4 bases to trimming and J lost 5 bases; unmatched junction nucleotides: 4.

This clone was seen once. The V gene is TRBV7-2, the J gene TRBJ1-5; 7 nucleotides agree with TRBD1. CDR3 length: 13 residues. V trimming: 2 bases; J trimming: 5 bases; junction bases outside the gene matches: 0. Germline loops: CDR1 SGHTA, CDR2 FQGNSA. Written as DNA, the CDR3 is TGTGCCAGCAGCTTACAGGGGGATCAGCCCCAGCATTTT. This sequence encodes CASSLQGDQPQHF.

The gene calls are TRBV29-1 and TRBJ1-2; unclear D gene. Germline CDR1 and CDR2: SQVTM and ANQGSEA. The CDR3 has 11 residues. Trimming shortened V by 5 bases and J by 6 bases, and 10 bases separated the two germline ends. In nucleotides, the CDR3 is TGCAGCGTTCCGCTGGCCAATGGCTACACCTTC. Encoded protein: CSVPLANGYTF.

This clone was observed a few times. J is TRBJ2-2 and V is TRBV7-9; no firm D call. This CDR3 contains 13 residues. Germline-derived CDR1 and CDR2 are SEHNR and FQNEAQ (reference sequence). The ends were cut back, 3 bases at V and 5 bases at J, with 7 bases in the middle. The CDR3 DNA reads TGTGCCAGCAGCTTTGCGGAGACCGGGGAGCTGTTTTTT. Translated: CASSFAETGELFF.

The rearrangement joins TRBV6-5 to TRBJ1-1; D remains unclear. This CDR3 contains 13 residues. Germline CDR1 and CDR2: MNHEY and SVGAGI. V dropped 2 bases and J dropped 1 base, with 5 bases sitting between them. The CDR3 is CASSYNQNTEAFF. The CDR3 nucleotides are TGTGCCAGCAGTTACAATCAGAACACTGAAGCTTTCTTT.

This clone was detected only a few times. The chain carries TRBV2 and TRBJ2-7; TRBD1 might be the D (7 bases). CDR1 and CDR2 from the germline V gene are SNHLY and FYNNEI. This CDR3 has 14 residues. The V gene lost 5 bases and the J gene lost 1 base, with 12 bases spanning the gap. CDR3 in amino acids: CASSNRGGSYEQYF. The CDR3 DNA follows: TGTGCCAGCAGTAACAGGGGAGGATCCTACGAGCAGTACTTC.

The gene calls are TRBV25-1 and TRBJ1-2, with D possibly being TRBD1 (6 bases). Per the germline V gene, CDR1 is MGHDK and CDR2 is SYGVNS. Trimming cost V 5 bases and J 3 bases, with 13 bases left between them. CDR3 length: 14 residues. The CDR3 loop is CASSPPGGHYGYTF. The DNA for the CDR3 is TGTGCCAGCAGTCCACCGGGGGGCCACTATGGCTACACCTTC.

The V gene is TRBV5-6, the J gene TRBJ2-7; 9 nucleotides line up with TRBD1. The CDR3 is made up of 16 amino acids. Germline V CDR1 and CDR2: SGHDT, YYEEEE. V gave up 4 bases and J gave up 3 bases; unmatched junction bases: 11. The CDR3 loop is CASSTINRGLIYEQYF. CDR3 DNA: TGTGCCAGCAGCACCATAAACAGGGGGCTGATCTACGAGCAGTACTTC.

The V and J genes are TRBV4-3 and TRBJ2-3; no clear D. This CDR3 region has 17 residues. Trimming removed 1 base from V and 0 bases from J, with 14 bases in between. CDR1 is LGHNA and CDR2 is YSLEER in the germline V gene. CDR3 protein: CASSQGTLSLSTDTQYF. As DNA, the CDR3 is TGCGCCAGCAGCCAAGGAACCCTATCGTTGAGCACAGATACGCAGTATTTT.

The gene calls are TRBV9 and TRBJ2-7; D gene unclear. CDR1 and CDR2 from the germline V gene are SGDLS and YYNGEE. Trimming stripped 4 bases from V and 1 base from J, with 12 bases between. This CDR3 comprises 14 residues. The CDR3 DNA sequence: TGTGCCAGCAGCCCCTACCCCGGGTCCTACGAGCAGTACTTC. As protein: CASSPYPGSYEQYF.

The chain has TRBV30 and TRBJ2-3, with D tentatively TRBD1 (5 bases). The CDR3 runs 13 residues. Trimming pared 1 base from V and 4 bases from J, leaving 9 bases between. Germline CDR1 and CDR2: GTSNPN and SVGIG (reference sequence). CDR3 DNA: TGTGCCTGGAGTGCCCAGGGTCCAGATACGCAGTATTTT. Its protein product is CAWSAQGPDTQYF.

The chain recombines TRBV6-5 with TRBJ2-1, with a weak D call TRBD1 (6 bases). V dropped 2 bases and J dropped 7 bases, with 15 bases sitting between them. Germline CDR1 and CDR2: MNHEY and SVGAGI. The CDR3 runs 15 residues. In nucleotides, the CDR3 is TGTGCCAGCAGTTACCTCTACAGGGTTGGGAATGAGCAGTTCTTC. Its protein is CASSYLYRVGNEQFF.

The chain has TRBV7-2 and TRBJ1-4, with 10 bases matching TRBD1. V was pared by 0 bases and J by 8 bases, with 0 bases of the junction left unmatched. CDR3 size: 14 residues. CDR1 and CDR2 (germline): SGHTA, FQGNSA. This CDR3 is CASSLAGQGEKLFF. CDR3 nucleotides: TGTGCCAGCAGCTTAGCGGGACAGGGGGAAAAACTGTTTTTT.

CDR3 amino acids: CASSQSVAGARDTQYF. CDR3 DNA: TGCGCCAGCAGCCAATCGGTTGCAGGGGCAAGGGATACGCAGTATTTT. The chain uses TRBV4-1 and TRBJ2-3; weak D call: TRBD1 (6 bases). V was pared by 2 bases and J by 6 bases, with 18 bases between. The CDR3 has 16 amino acids. The germline V gene has CDR1 MGHRA and CDR2 YSYEKL.

The CDR3 reads CASSVVADTEAFF. CDR3 bases: TGTGCCAGCAGCGTAGTAGCGGACACTGAAGCTTTCTTT. V and J are TRBV9 and TRBJ1-1; D not resolved. The CDR3 runs to 13 residues. From germline, CDR1 is SGDLS and CDR2 YYNGEE. V lost 0 bases and J lost 3, with 6 bases in between. Full variable domain (outside the CDR3, taken from reference TRBV9 and TRBJ1-1): DSGVTQTPKHLITATGQRVTLRCSPRSGDLSVYWYQQSLDQGLQFLIQYYNGEERAKGNILERFSAQQFPDLHSELNLSSLELGDSALYFCASSVVADTEAFFGQGTRLTVV.

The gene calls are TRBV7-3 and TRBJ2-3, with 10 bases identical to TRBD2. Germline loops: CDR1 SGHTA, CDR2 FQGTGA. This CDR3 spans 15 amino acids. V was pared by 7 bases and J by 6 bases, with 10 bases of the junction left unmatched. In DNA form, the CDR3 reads TGTGCCAGCACCCTGAGCGGGGGGGCCTGGGATACGCAGTATTTT. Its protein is CASTLSGGAWDTQYF.

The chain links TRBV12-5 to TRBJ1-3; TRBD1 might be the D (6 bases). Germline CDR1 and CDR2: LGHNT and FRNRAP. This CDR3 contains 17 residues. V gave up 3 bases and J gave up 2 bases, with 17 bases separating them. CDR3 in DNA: TGTGCTAGTGGTTTCGGAGTTAGGGGGTTAGCTGGAAACACCATATATTTT. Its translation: CASGFGVRGLAGNTIYF.

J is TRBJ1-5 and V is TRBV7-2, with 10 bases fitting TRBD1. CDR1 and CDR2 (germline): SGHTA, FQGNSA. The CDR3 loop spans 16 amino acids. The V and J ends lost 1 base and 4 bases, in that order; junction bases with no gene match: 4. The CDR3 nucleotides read TGTGCCAGCAGCTTAGGGGGACAGGGGTGGAATCAGCCCCAGCATTTT. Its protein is CASSLGGQGWNQPQHF.

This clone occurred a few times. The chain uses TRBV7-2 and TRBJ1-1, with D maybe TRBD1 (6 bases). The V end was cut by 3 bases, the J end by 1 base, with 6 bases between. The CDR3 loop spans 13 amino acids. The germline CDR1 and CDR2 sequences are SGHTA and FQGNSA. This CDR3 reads CASSLGQNTEAFF. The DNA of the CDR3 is TGTGCCAGCAGCTTGGGACAGAACACTGAAGCTTTCTTT.

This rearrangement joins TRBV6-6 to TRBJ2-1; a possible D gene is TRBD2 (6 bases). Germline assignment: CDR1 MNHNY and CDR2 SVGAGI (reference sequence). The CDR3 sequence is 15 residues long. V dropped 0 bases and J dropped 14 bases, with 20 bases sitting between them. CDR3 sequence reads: CASSYSTSSDSDEFF. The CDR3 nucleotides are TGTGCCAGCAGTTACTCCACCTCTAGCGATTCGGATGAGTTCTTC.